The 21 T cell receptor beta chains listed next were all sequenced from one sample in a study of T cell repertoires in cytomegalovirus infection (dated by TCRdb to about 2019). Reads for this sample came from an Illumina HiSeq 1500. TCRdb ran its own pipeline on the public reads, namely fastp trimming at Q25 and MiXCR clone calling, and kept in-frame beta chains. Each entry merges the rows of one CDR3 protein and shows their most common DNA and genes. The sample contains 350,000 to 450,000 distinct CDR3 sequences, 15% to 20% of them found a single time. The top ten clonotypes cover under 9% of the sample. The sequenced sample consisted of PBMCs. The receptors shown here come from a human donor in good health (CMV status not recorded). Some clones in this sample may be carry-over from other donors' samples.

This clonotype was counted a single time. This may stem from a read error, because a much larger clone lies one nucleotide away. V is TRBV12-3 or TRBV12-4 and J is TRBJ1-4; D ambiguous. The length of the CDR3 is 12 residues. CDR3 DNA: TGTGCCAGCAGTTTAGGGCAGGTGAAACTGGTTTTT. Translated, it gives CASSLGQVKLVF.

V and J are TRBV5-6 and TRBJ1-1; 11 bases align to TRBD1. CDR3 size: 16 residues. Germline V lookup: CDR1 SGHDT, CDR2 YYEEEE. V shed 4 bases and J 1 base; nucleotides not matched to a gene: 6. Here the CDR3 DNA reads TGTGCCAGCAGCGGCGGGACAGGGGGATGGAACACTGAAGCTTTCTTT. Translation: CASSGGTGGWNTEAFF. The full variable domain, completed using reference TRBV5-6 and TRBJ1-1, is DAGVTQSPTHLIKTRGQQVTLRCSPKSGHDTVSWYQQALGQGPQFIFQYYEEEERQRGNFPDRFSGHQFPNYSSELNVNALLLGDSALYLCASSGGTGGWNTEAFFGQGTRLTVV.

With regard to this clonotype: A read error may be the cause here, since a much bigger clone is one base away. The V and J genes are TRBV11-2 and TRBJ2-1; a weak D match, TRBD2 (5 bases). Germline V gene data show CDR1 as SGHAT and CDR2 as FQNNGV. There are 15 residues in the CDR3. CDR3 residues: CASSFVADSYTEQFF. In nucleotides, the CDR3 is TGTGCCAGCAGCTTCGTGGCGGACTCCTACACTGAGCAGTTCTTC.

This chain connects TRBV7-9 to TRBJ1-4, with 10 bases identical to TRBD1. Germline V gives CDR1 SEHNR, CDR2 FQNEAQ (reference sequence). With 2 bases clipped from V and 6 bases from J, the junction kept 3 bases outside the gene matches. CDR3 size: 15 residues. The CDR3 sequence is CASSLPGTGDEKLFF. CDR3 DNA: TGTGCCAGCAGCTTACCTGGGACAGGGGATGAAAAACTGTTTTTT.

This clonotype was found many times. The genes are TRBV10-3 and TRBJ2-1; 8 bases match TRBD2. The germline gives CDR1 ENHRY, CDR2 SYGVKD. J lost 9 bases, V lost 2 bases, and 3 bases had no gene match. This CDR3 has 13 amino acids. Written as DNA, the CDR3 is TGTGCCATCAGTGAGGCGGGAGGTACTGAGCAGTTCTTC. It encodes CAISEAGGTEQFF.

This clonotype was counted between two and nine times. The rearrangement uses TRBV28 and TRBJ1-1; D not resolved. CDR1 is MDHEN, CDR2 SYDVKM, per germline. The germline V and J ends were trimmed by 4 bases and 3 bases, with 15 bases remaining between them. CDR3 length: 15 residues. CDR3 in amino acids: CASSWGRSLDTEAFF. The CDR3 DNA follows: TGTGCCAGCAGTTGGGGTCGTAGTCTGGACACTGAAGCTTTCTTT.

This clonotype was seen ten or more times. V is TRBV7-2 and J is TRBJ1-1; D not certain. This CDR3 region has 13 residues. Germline lookup yields CDR1 SGHTA and CDR2 FQGNSA. Trimming took 5 bases from V and 0 from J, leaving 7 bases between them. The CDR3 DNA reads TGTGCCAGCAGCCGTAGTATGAACACTGAAGCTTTCTTT. This sequence encodes CASSRSMNTEAFF.

The chain uses TRBV4-1 and TRBJ2-7, with 7 positions matching TRBD1. The germline V gene encodes CDR1 MGHRA and CDR2 YSYEKL. Trimming cost V 3 bases and J 3 bases; bases outside gene matches: 8. The CDR3 is made up of 15 amino acids. CDR3 amino acids: CASSQRDSIRYEQYF. The CDR3 coding sequence is TGCGCCAGCAGCCAGAGGGACAGCATCCGCTACGAGCAGTACTTC.

This clonotype was seen a handful of times. V is TRBV7-2 and J is TRBJ1-3; D ambiguous. The CDR3 contains 16 residues. Deletions cut 1 base from V and 0 bases from J, with 10 bases between. The germline gives CDR1 SGHTA, CDR2 FQGNSA. CDR3 amino acids: CASSLGFGFSGNTIYF. As DNA, the CDR3 is TGTGCCAGCAGCTTAGGTTTCGGGTTCTCTGGAAACACCATATATTTT. The variable domain in full, completed from reference TRBV7-2 and TRBJ1-3, reads GAGVSQSPSNKVTEKGKDVELRCDPISGHTALYWYRQSLGQGLEFLIYFQGNSAPDKSGLPSDRFSAERTGGSVSTLTIQRTQQEDSAVYLCASSLGFGFSGNTIYFGEGSWLTVV.

The chain couples TRBV7-8 to TRBJ2-5; possible D gene TRBD2, 7 bases. V was clipped by 10 bases and J by 4 bases, with 16 bases between them. The CDR3 totals 13 residues. CDR1 is SGHVS, CDR2 FQNEAQ, per germline. CDR3 in amino acids: CATRGGGRETQYF. DNA of the CDR3: TGTGCCACCAGAGGGGGGGGTAGAGAGACCCAGTACTTC. The full variable domain, in which reference TRBV7-8 and TRBJ2-5 provide the parts outside the CDR3, is GAGVSQSPRYKVAKRGQDVALRCDPISGHVSLFWYQQALGQGPEFLTYFQNEAQLDKSGLPSDRFFAERPEGSVSTLKIQRTQQEDSAVYLCATRGGGRETQYFGPGTRLLVL.

This clonotype was seen a handful of times. The V gene is TRBV12-3 or TRBV12-4, the J gene TRBJ1-2; D is ambiguous. Between the trimmed V and J ends, which lost 8 bases and 0 bases, there was a span of 10 bases. The CDR3 runs 13 residues. CDR3 in amino acids: CASARVANYGYTF. The CDR3 DNA reads as TGTGCCAGCGCAAGAGTGGCTAACTATGGCTACACCTTC.

The V call is TRBV7-8, the J call TRBJ2-7, with D possibly called TRBD1 or TRBD2 (6 bases each). This CDR3 comprises 13 residues. With 7 bases removed from V and 12 bases from J, the gap between germline ends came to 22 bases. CDR1 is SGHVS, CDR2 FQNEAQ, per germline. CDR3 nucleotide sequence: TGTGCCAGCATGGCGATTCAAGGGGGGCTGTCGTACTTC. Amino acids: CASMAIQGGLSYF.

This clonotype showed up many times. The chain joins TRBV5-4 to TRBJ2-5, with a possible D match to TRBD2 (5 bases). With 4 bases removed from V and 3 bases from J, the gap between germline ends came to 19 bases. Germline V gene lookup returns CDR1 SGHNT and CDR2 YYREEE (reference sequence). The CDR3 is 16 residues long. CDR3 sequence: CASSPHPSAGEETQYF. CDR3 in DNA: TGTGCCAGCAGCCCCCACCCTTCTGCGGGCGAAGAGACCCAGTACTTC.

This clonotype has a handful of counts. This sequence joins TRBV19 and TRBJ1-2, with 7 bases identical to TRBD1. Trimming took 6 bases from V and 6 from J; bases not matched to a gene: 7. From germline, CDR1 is LNHDA and CDR2 SQIVND (reference sequence). The CDR3 sequence is 13 residues long. In DNA form, the CDR3 reads TGTGCCAGTAGCCTACAGGGGCGGGATGGCTACACCTTC. Translated, it gives CASSLQGRDGYTF.

This rearrangement joins TRBV7-9 to TRBJ2-7, with 9 bases aligning to TRBD1. Germline V CDR1 and CDR2: SEHNR, FQNEAQ (reference sequence). This CDR3 is built from 14 residues. Unmatched junction bases numbered 5, after V lost 4 bases and J lost 4 bases. The CDR3 spells CASSYRDREYEQYF. The DNA for the CDR3 is TGTGCCAGCAGCTACCGGGACAGGGAATACGAGCAGTACTTC.

This clonotype has ten or more counts. The chain couples TRBV7-2 to TRBJ1-6; D unresolved. Germline V gene data show CDR1 as SGHTA and CDR2 as FQGNSA. The CDR3 loop spans 16 amino acids. Trimming removed 0 bases at V and 4 bases at J, with 10 bases between. In DNA, the CDR3 is TGTGCCAGCAGCTTAGCGCCCGGGCAGTATAATTCACCCCTCCACTTT. This sequence encodes CASSLAPGQYNSPLHF.

In this sample, this clonotype turned up a few times. V gene TRBV6-1 combines with J gene TRBJ1-2; TRBD1 aligns across 10 bases. V was clipped by 6 bases and J by 4 bases; unmatched bases: 8. This CDR3 has 15 residues. Germline V gene data show CDR1 as MNHNS and CDR2 as SASEGT. CDR3: CASSPGQGGSYGYTF. CDR3 DNA: TGTGCCAGCAGCCCAGGACAGGGGGGATCCTATGGCTACACCTTC.

The chain couples TRBV28 to TRBJ1-6; no reliable D call. The CDR3 length is 14 residues. The germline V and J ends were trimmed by 7 bases and 10 bases, with 17 bases remaining between them. Germline values: CDR1 MDHEN, CDR2 SYDVKM. The CDR3 sequence: CASIPRQIGSPLHF. The DNA for the CDR3 is TGTGCCAGCATCCCGCGGCAGATAGGATCACCCCTCCACTTT.

This clonotype was detected a few times. V usage is TRBV29-1 and J usage is TRBJ1-3; tentatively, D is TRBD1 (5 bases). The CDR3 covers 15 residues. V was shortened by 3 bases and J by 4 bases, with 16 bases between the two germline ends. The germline CDR1 and CDR2 sequences are SQVTM and ANQGSEA. The CDR3 protein is CSVEGTGPRGNTIYF. In nucleotides, the CDR3 is TGCAGCGTTGAGGGGACGGGCCCGAGGGGAAACACCATATATTTT.

Turning to this clonotype: One base away lies a much larger clone, so this may be a sequencing read error. The CDR3 DNA follows: TGTGCTAGTGCGAGCTCTAACTATGGCCACACCTTC. This gives the protein CASASSNYGHTF. The rearrangement uses TRBV12-5 and TRBJ1-2; no reliable D call. Germline V gives CDR1 LGHNT, CDR2 FRNRAP. This CDR3 region has 12 residues.

Regarding this clonotype: This CDR3 is missing its conserved last phenylalanine or tryptophan, likely due to a read error. It is unclear where the CDR3 begins or ends on the DNA, so no DNA is shown, and the CDR3 is as TCRdb lists it. The CDR3 region is CASSLATSPPLSI. The V gene is TRBV7-2, the J gene TRBJ1-1; the D call in the table, TRBD1, was not verified against the DNA. The CDR3 spans 13 amino acids, including both terminal residues. The germline gives CDR1 SGHTA, CDR2 FQGNSA.